These T cell receptor beta chains were read from a single sample in a study of cytotoxic CD8 clonotypes in ibrutinib-treated CLL. Data came from immunoSEQ multiplex PCR; TCRdb stores just in-frame clones and leaves some out. The sample carries 330,000 or so clones, roughly 71% recorded once. Here the sequenced sample was PBMCs, taken after 36 months of ibrutinib treatment. These receptors originate from a human donor with chronic lymphocytic leukemia. Each CDR3 is given with its conserved first and last residue.

v_call	j_call	cdr3_aa
TRBV7-2	TRBJ2-7	CASSRGTYEQYF
TRBV12-5	TRBJ1-1	CASGLVLGTGGLGTEAFF
TRBV14	TRBJ2-1	CASSQAVFFSYNEQFF
TRBV5-4	TRBJ2-1	CASSPGTGLGNEQFF
TRBV25-1	TRBJ1-2	CASSHIASSYGYTF
TRBV11-2	TRBJ2-7	CASSFSPGTTLPEQYF
TRBV7-9	TRBJ1-2	CASSLVNYGYTF
TRBV27	TRBJ2-1	CASSLSGSDEQFF
TRBV5-1	TRBJ2-3	CASSLAGGTTDTQYF
TRBV6-1	TRBJ2-3	CASSESGGWADTQYF
TRBV15	TRBJ2-7	CATSIRLAEKIEQYF
TRBV28	TRBJ2-7	CASSLGGEQYF
TRBV28	TRBJ2-7	CASSPLDGASPYEQYF
TRBV7-2	TRBJ1-5	CASSLWVGDQPQHF
TRBV28	TRBJ2-6	CASSLGTGGANVLTF
TRBV6-1	TRBJ1-5	CASSDRRVTGGQPQHF
TRBV2	TRBJ2-7	CATKVRSPYEQYF
TRBV5-1	TRBJ1-2	CASSLPGTGGDYGYTF
TRBV11-2	TRBJ2-4	CASSLGQAVQGHFQYF
TRBV4-1	TRBJ2-1	CASSQDRREVLAGASTYNEQFF
TRBV7-2	TRBJ2-3	CASSLATRDTQYF
TRBV7-8	TRBJ2-7	CASSLAGGIYEQYF
TRBV5-8	TRBJ1-6	CASSRVGIGSSPLHF
TRBV19	TRBJ2-7	CASSILISYEQYF
TRBV2	TRBJ1-4	CASSERRSNVWEKLFF
TRBV15	TRBJ1-6	CATADRSYNSPLHF
TRBV7-9	TRBJ2-4	CASSPGALKNIQYF
TRBV25-1	TRBJ1-2	CASSVHLYGYTF
TRBV7-9	TRBJ2-7	CASSPRRSYEQYF
TRBV4-1	TRBJ2-7	CASSRQGQGYEQYF
TRBV19	TRBJ1-2	CASSPLQGQIYGYTF
TRBV5-1	TRBJ1-2	CASSIDRHYGYTF
TRBV4-1	TRBJ2-7	CASSQGDQNEQYF
TRBV6-5	TRBJ1-6	CASTLNGQINSPLHF
TRBV9	TRBJ1-6	CASSVPSGGNSPLHF
TRBV27	TRBJ1-1	CASIGTGRTEAFF
TRBV11-2	TRBJ1-1	CASSPSSNTEAFF
TRBV10-2	TRBJ1-2	CASTGPDGDGYTF
TRBV7-2	TRBJ2-2	CASSFLATTGELFF
TRBV5-6	TRBJ2-3	CASSPGQGNTDTQYF
TRBV28	TRBJ1-5	CASSLNGWTGNQPQHF
TRBV20-1	TRBJ2-1	CRVRADNEQFF
TRBV29-1	TRBJ2-1	CSVSGQPLSSYNEQFF
TRBV21-1	TRBJ2-4	CASSKVGQGPGMRNIQYF
TRBV19	TRBJ1-3	CASSIPGNTIYF
TRBV29-1	TRBJ1-4	CSVAGTGVEKLFF
TRBV5-4	TRBJ2-3	CASSFGSSLADTQYF
TRBV6-5	TRBJ1-1	CASSSADTEAFF
TRBV4-1	TRBJ2-7	CASSPHLDRGTHEQYF
TRBV5-8	TRBJ1-6	CASSWTGGLNSPLHF
TRBV5-1	TRBJ1-3	CASSQGQGGNTIYF
TRBV13	TRBJ2-7	CASSLGELVYEQYF
TRBV9	TRBJ2-1	CASSAYTSPGLAGVQFF
TRBV6-5	TRBJ2-2	CASSHRDFPGELFF
TRBV6-6	TRBJ1-1	CASSQGDYTEAFF
TRBV18	TRBJ2-5	CASSLLAGGSETQYF
TRBV5-1	TRBJ2-7	CASSLDGTRTYEQYF
TRBV28	TRBJ1-5	CASKGNQPQHF
TRBV29-1	TRBJ1-5	CSASRGGNQPQHF